The 27 T cell receptor beta chains given below trace back to one sample, sequenced in a study of shared clonotypes between healthy human individuals. Terminally differentiated effector memory CD45RA+ cells were excluded from the naive CD8 cells, which were CD45RO-negative and positively selected for CCR7. Using immunoSEQ multiplex PCR, the repertoire was profiled, and TCRdb retains in-frame clones only, with some absent. Among about 2.1 million clones, about 93% were seen once, and the ten largest hold under 2%. The specimen sequenced was naive CD8+ T cells from PBMCs. The receptors derive from a man aged 18 to 30 in good health. Some clones in this sample may be carry-over from other donors' samples.

V is TRBV6-1 and J is TRBJ2-2; D is uncertain. Germline assignment: CDR1 MNHNS and CDR2 SASEGT. This CDR3 contains 11 residues. V was cut by 2 bases and J by 9 bases, with 4 bases left in between. The CDR3, as DNA: TGTGCCAGCAGTGAATTGAGGGAGCTGTTTTTT. Translation: CASSELRELFF.

This clone was observed once. V is TRBV28 and J is TRBJ2-1; 8 positions agree with TRBD1. The CDR3 covers 16 residues. Germline V gives CDR1 MDHEN, CDR2 SYDVKM. The junction had 7 bases not matched to a gene; V was cut back by 4 bases and J by 2 bases. CDR3 in amino acids: CASSSRTGKTYNEQFF. The CDR3 DNA sequence: TGTGCCAGCAGTTCTCGGACAGGGAAAACCTACAATGAGCAGTTCTTC.

This clone was seen just once. This sample includes further DNA sequences coding for the same CDR3. The chain uses TRBV7-9 and TRBJ2-7; D unclear. Per the germline V gene, CDR1 is SEHNR and CDR2 is FQNEAQ (reference sequence). Trimming took off 5 bases at V and 3 bases at J, with 8 bases between the two ends. The CDR3 extends over 12 amino acids. Here the CDR3 reads CASSLPGYEQYF. DNA of the CDR3: TGTGCCAGCAGCCTCCCGGGCTACGAGCAGTACTTC.

The gene calls are TRBV4-2 and TRBJ1-2; 7 bases map to TRBD1. Germline values: CDR1 LGHNA, CDR2 YNFKEQ. The trim removed 5 bases at V and 3 bases at J, leaving 6 bases unmatched. The CDR3 has 14 amino acids. The CDR3, as DNA: TGTGCCAGCAGCGGAGGGGGCGCTTACTATGGCTACACCTTC. Protein: CASSGGGAYYGYTF.

This CDR3 is CASSSRTGLFDEQYF. The CDR3 nucleotides read TGTGCCAGTAGTTCTAGGACAGGGCTTTTCGACGAGCAGTACTTC. V and J are TRBV19 and TRBJ2-7, with 8 bases identical to TRBD1. CDR1 is LNHDA, CDR2 SQIVND, per germline (reference sequence). The V gene end was trimmed by 5 bases and the J gene end by 5 bases; junction bases not matched to a gene: 11. The CDR3 is made up of 15 amino acids.

The chain recombines TRBV5-6 with TRBJ2-7; 13 bases are shared with TRBD2. This CDR3 comprises 18 residues. V was clipped by 0 bases and J by 0 bases; unmatched bases: 6. From germline, CDR1 is SGHDT and CDR2 YYEEEE. The CDR3 coding sequence is TGTGCCAGCAGCTTGGGGACTAGCGGGAGCTATATCTCCTACGAGCAGTACTTC. Its protein is CASSLGTSGSYISYEQYF.

The V call is TRBV2, the J call TRBJ2-1; a possible D gene is TRBD2 (6 bases). The CDR3 extends over 14 amino acids. Germline loops: CDR1 SNHLY, CDR2 FYNNEI. V was clipped by 1 base and J by 6 bases, with 10 bases between them. The CDR3 bases are TGTGCCAGCAGTGAAGGAGGGACTCCCAATGAGCAGTTCTTC. Translation: CASSEGGTPNEQFF.

This sequence joins TRBV9 and TRBJ2-1, with 7 bases identical to TRBD1. The V gene's germline CDR1 is SGDLS and CDR2 YYNGEE. The CDR3 is made up of 16 amino acids. The ends lost 7 bases at V and 3 bases at J; junction bases unmatched: 13. CDR3 nucleotide sequence: TGTGCCAGCGGGATAACACAGGGGCCAGACTACAATGAGCAGTTCTTC. Translated: CASGITQGPDYNEQFF.

The gene calls are TRBV2 and TRBJ2-3, with 8 bases identical to TRBD2. Germline CDR1 reads SNHLY; CDR2 reads FYNNEI. V lost 1 base and J lost 0; bases outside the gene matches: 3. The CDR3 spans 16 residues. For the CDR3, the DNA is TGTGCCAGCAGTGAAGGTAGCGGGACTAGCACAGATACGCAGTATTTT. As protein: CASSEGSGTSTDTQYF.

Remarks on this clone: Additional DNA sequences in this sample encode the identical CDR3. The DNA of the CDR3 is TGTGCCAGCAGCGTAGAAGCGGGAGGCCCCACAGATACGCAGTATTTT. Translation: CASSVEAGGPTDTQYF. The chain is built from TRBV9 and TRBJ2-3; TRBD2 matches at 9 bases. Unmatched junction bases numbered 4, after V lost 0 bases and J lost 2 bases. Germline V gene data show CDR1 as SGDLS and CDR2 as YYNGEE. The CDR3 runs to 16 residues.

The chain couples TRBV10-3 to TRBJ2-5, with D uncertain. The DNA matches TRBJ2-7 better at its end, which makes the J call doubtful. This CDR3 has 14 residues. In germline, CDR1 is ENHRY, CDR2 SYGVKD. This chain's CDR3 is CAISEGSGRYEQYF. The CDR3 bases are TGTGCCATCAGTGAAGGCTCCGGGCGGTACGAGCAGTACTTC.

V and J are TRBV5-1 and TRBJ2-7, with D hard to call. This CDR3 has 15 amino acids. Germline loops: CDR1 SGHRS, CDR2 YFSETQ. V lost 4 bases and J 0 bases, leaving 14 bases between the germline ends. The CDR3 sequence: CASSGLAEPSYEQYF. The DNA for the CDR3 is TGCGCCAGCAGCGGATTGGCGGAACCCTCCTACGAGCAGTACTTC.

This chain uses TRBV7-6 with TRBJ2-7; no definite D call. Germline loops: CDR1 SGHVS, CDR2 FNYEAQ. The CDR3 length is 14 residues. The V end was cut by 3 bases, the J end by 2 bases, with 11 bases between. The CDR3 loop is CASSLSQRPYEQYF. The CDR3 DNA follows: TGTGCCAGCAGCTTGAGCCAGCGCCCCTACGAGCAGTACTTC.

This rearrangement joins TRBV4-3 to TRBJ1-4, with 8 bases aligning to TRBD1. The J segment lost 8 bases and the V segment lost 0 bases, leaving 5 bases of the junction unmatched. CDR1 and CDR2 from the germline V gene are LGHNA and YSLEER. This CDR3 is 15 amino acids long. The CDR3: CASSQDGTGPEKLFF. The CDR3, as DNA: TGCGCCAGCAGCCAAGACGGGACAGGACCCGAAAAACTGTTTTTT.

A word on this clone: The identical CDR3 is also encoded by other nucleotide sequences in the sample. This rearrangement joins TRBV27 to TRBJ1-2, with D perhaps TRBD1 (5 bases). Between the trimmed V and J ends, which lost 6 bases and 5 bases, there was a span of 16 bases. The CDR3 is 14 amino acids. Germline loops: CDR1 MNHEY, CDR2 SMNVEV (reference sequence). The CDR3: CASSLGRGSYGYTF. The CDR3 nucleotides are TGTGCCAGCAGCCTGGGTAGGGGTTCTTATGGCTACACCTTC.

The CDR3 is CASSYSRTGYEQYF. In DNA form, the CDR3 reads TGTGCCAGCAGTTACTCTCGGACAGGCTACGAGCAGTACTTC. J is TRBJ2-7 and V is TRBV6-5, with 7 bases matching TRBD1. Unmatched junction bases numbered 2, after V lost 0 bases and J lost 3 bases. Looked up from germline, CDR1 is MNHEY and CDR2 is SVGAGI. CDR3 length: 14 amino acids.

The chain combines TRBV6-6 with TRBJ1-5; tentatively, D is TRBD1 (5 bases). The CDR3 runs 15 residues. Per germline, CDR1 MNHNY and CDR2 SVGAGI (reference sequence). The V end lost 6 bases, the J end lost 9 bases, and 21 bases lay between the germline ends. The CDR3 protein is CASRAWGDLELPQHF. DNA of the CDR3: TGTGCCAGCAGAGCCTGGGGGGACCTCGAATTGCCCCAGCATTTT.

CDR3 in DNA: TGTGCCAGTAGTATTGGCCTAGTTTTCAATGAGCAGTTCTTC. Translating it yields CASSIGLVFNEQFF. V is TRBV19 and J is TRBJ2-1; D is ambiguous. Per the germline V gene, CDR1 is LNHDA and CDR2 is SQIVND (reference sequence). There are 14 residues in the CDR3. Trimming stripped 3 bases from V and 6 bases from J, with 12 bases between.

With regard to this clone: The same CDR3 can be traced to other DNA sequences in this sample. The chain has TRBV29-1 and TRBJ2-7; 7 bases map to TRBD1. The J segment lost 2 bases and the V segment lost 6 bases, leaving 4 bases of the junction unmatched. CDR1 SQVTM and CDR2 ANQGSEA come from the germline V gene. The CDR3 loop spans 12 amino acids. DNA for the CDR3: TGCAGCGTCCCTGGACAGGCCTACGAGCAGTACTTC. Protein sequence: CSVPGQAYEQYF.

The chain combines TRBV29-1 with TRBJ2-1; TRBD1 is a possible D gene (6 bases). The CDR3 has 14 residues. The V end was cut by 3 bases, the J end by 8 bases, with 17 bases between. Germline CDR1 is SQVTM and CDR2 is ANQGSEA. CDR3 loop: CSVDGTGLLDEQFF. In DNA form, the CDR3 reads TGCAGCGTTGACGGAACAGGGTTATTGGATGAGCAGTTCTTC.

This clone was observed a single time. The chain employs TRBV27 and TRBJ2-7; 9 positions match TRBD2. This CDR3 has 15 amino acids. CDR1 and CDR2 from the germline V gene are MNHEY and SMNVEV (reference sequence). V lost 2 bases and J lost 4; bases outside the gene matches: 6. DNA of the CDR3: TGTGCCAGCAGTTTACGGACTAGCGCAAATTACGAGCAGTACTTC. Amino acids: CASSLRTSANYEQYF.

J is TRBJ2-1 and V is TRBV27; TRBD2 agrees at 14 bases. Unmatched junction bases numbered 5, after V lost 4 bases and J lost 9 bases. This CDR3 spans 15 amino acids. Germline V gene lookup returns CDR1 MNHEY and CDR2 SMNVEV (reference sequence). The CDR3 DNA reads TGTGCCAGCAGTTCCTGGGGACTAGCGGGAGTTGAGCAGTTCTTC. Translation: CASSSWGLAGVEQFF.

A note on this clone: The same CDR3 also results from other DNA sequences found in this sample. V and J are TRBV28 and TRBJ2-7; D is tentatively TRBD1 or TRBD2 (5 bases each). Between the trimmed V and J ends, which lost 3 bases and 3 bases, there was a span of 6 bases. Germline V gene sequence: CDR1 MDHEN, CDR2 SYDVKM. The CDR3 extends over 12 amino acids. CDR3 in amino acids: CASSLGVYEQYF. CDR3 sequence (DNA): TGTGCCAGCAGTTTGGGGGTCTACGAGCAGTACTTC.

V and J are TRBV5-1 and TRBJ2-7; 7 bases are shared with TRBD2. V was clipped by 0 bases and J by 4 bases; unmatched bases: 10. The CDR3 consists of 16 residues. Germline V lookup: CDR1 SGHRS, CDR2 YFSETQ. The CDR3 protein is CASSLVSSGSQYEQYF. Written as DNA, the CDR3 is TGCGCCAGCAGCTTGGTGTCTAGCGGTAGTCAATACGAGCAGTACTTC.

The rearrangement links TRBV5-6 to TRBJ1-2; D unresolved. Per the germline V gene, CDR1 is SGHDT and CDR2 is YYEEEE. The CDR3 consists of 15 residues. The V end was cut by 0 bases, the J end by 4 bases, with 13 bases between. The CDR3 spells CASSLELGDRYGYTF. As DNA, the CDR3 is TGTGCCAGCAGCTTGGAGTTGGGAGATCGCTATGGCTACACCTTC.

This clone was observed a single time. This chain connects TRBV6-5 to TRBJ2-7, with D perhaps matching TRBD2 (5 bases). Germline CDR1 and CDR2: MNHEY and SVGAGI. Trimming left V 4 bases short and J 6 bases short, with 13 bases between. The length of the CDR3 is 13 residues. CDR3 amino acids: CASSLGPSGEQYF. DNA of the CDR3: TGTGCCAGCAGTTTGGGTCCCAGCGGCGAGCAGTACTTC.

This chain connects TRBV19 to TRBJ1-1, with TRBD1 as a possible D gene (5 bases). Germline CDR1 and CDR2: LNHDA and SQIVND (reference sequence). The CDR3 is made up of 15 amino acids. V was cut by 3 bases and J by 1 base, with 12 bases left in between. This chain's CDR3 is CASSIHRWANTEAFF. CDR3 coding DNA: TGTGCCAGTAGTATTCACAGGTGGGCGAACACTGAAGCTTTCTTT.